This entry describes one TCR beta chain. Its cognate antigen has yet to be identified. Base qualities are not provided; no much larger clone lies one nucleotide away. CDR1 WNHNN and CDR2 SYGVQD are derived from the germline V gene (reference sequence). The CDR3, cysteine through phenylalanine, is 15 amino acids long. The kept DNA is CDR3 alone, 45 bases in frame from the first base. TCRbeta CDR3 regions were amplified from genomic DNA using the immunoSEQ Assay, a bias-controlled multiplex PCR. On the study's bioinformatics: Nucleated cell counts per sample were estimated from amplification of reference gene primers within the assay. Sequence reads were collapsed and filtered to measure the absolute abundance of every unique TCRbeta CDR3 rearrangement. For each sample, productive Simpson clonality was calculated as the square root of Simpson's diversity index across productive rearrangements. The table comes from immuneACCESS by way of TCRdb, which keeps in-frame sequences with V and J called. Part of the clones is missing from these tables; in studies checked, under half for an unresolved V gene and the rest for unknown reasons. V and J calls and clone size are copied from that table; D and trimming were computed from the DNA. The sample contains about 110,000 clones, approximately 88% of them found a single time. Around 7% of the sample is held by the ten biggest clonotypes.

The source of the sample is a study of blood T cell repertoires in COVID-19 (dated by TCRdb to the early 2020s). About the full investigation: Samples from collaborators originated in the United States, Italy and Spain and spanned both the acute and convalescent phases of COVID-19. The material from the prospective study consisted of cDNA or gDNA derived from T cells, B-cell-depleted T cells, or PBMCs. Deeply sampled blood TCRbeta repertoires from subjects exposed to, actively infected with, or recovered from COVID-19 were included in the dataset. The repertoires were released in a freely available public database meant as a resource for research on the immune response to SARS-CoV-2. The samples were drawn from two sources: the first 160 participants of the ongoing ImmuneRACE study, and about 1,300 subjects contributed by 6 global collaborators. Sample metadata almost always included a de-identified subject ID, COVID-19 status, age in years and sex. Where HLA class I and class II types were available, the types were taken from metadata supplied by the sample provider, not from assay-based typing. Findings and caveats that apply to the study as a whole: Clinical and demographic metadata were provided uncurated, with the amount varying by source and participant.

Collaborating institutions collected whole blood in K2EDTA tubes following their own protocols. For TCRbeta analysis, collaborator samples were shipped as frozen whole blood, as isolated PBMCs, or as DNA extracted from either sample type. The TCR originated in a man aged 50 to 60 with active or convalescent COVID-19. The sequenced sample consisted of peripheral blood. This chain is built from TRBV10-1 and TRBJ1-5; a tentative D call is TRBD1 (5 bases match). The bases read TGCGTAACCCAAAAGGCGGGACCGTACAATCAGCCCCAGCATTTT. Translated, it gives CVTQKAGPYNQPQHF.